A selection of T cell receptor beta chains follows, all from one sample in a study of vaccination and CD4 T cells after COVID-19. These receptors are not linked to any known antigen. TCRdb itself ran the PCR reads through MiXCR, one entry per CDR3 protein. The sample consists of roughly 11,000 distinct CDR3 sequences, approximately 62% of them appearing once. What was sequenced was CD4+ T cells from blood, cultured in vitro. The source is a human donor who had recovered from COVID-19. Each CDR3 is given with its conserved first and last residue. A D gene is named only where the DNA matches it firmly. Where a row states a size, it is once, few, many or the class of an expanded clone; other rows omit it.

v_gene	j_gene	d_gene	abundance	CDR3nt	CDR3aa
TRBV10-3	TRBJ2-2	TRBD1	NA	TGTGCCATCAGTGCAGGGGGCCCGAACACCGGGGAGCTGTTTTTT	CAISAGGPNTGELFF
TRBV28	TRBJ1-4	NA	NA	TGTGCCAGCAGTTCGAGGGACGCTATCCAACTGGAAAAACTGTTTTTT	CASSSRDAIQLEKLFF
TRBV6-2/TRBV6-3	TRBJ2-7	NA	NA	TGTGCCAGCAGTCCTTCCCTGGACTTAAGTCCCTACGAGCAGTACTTC	CASSPSLDLSPYEQYF
TRBV11-2	TRBJ2-2	NA	NA	TGTGCCAGCAGCTTAGTAAAGGGCGCCCGGGCCGGGGAGCTGTTTTTT	CASSLVKGARAGELFF
TRBV18	TRBJ1-4	NA	NA	TGTGCCAGCTCACCACTTCCGACGTCCGATGAAAAACTGTTTTTT	CASSPLPTSDEKLFF
TRBV28	TRBJ2-5	TRBD1	NA	TGTGCCAGCAAGGAGGGGACAGGCCCCCGGGGGCTGAAGACCCAGTACTTC	CASKEGTGPRGLKTQYF
TRBV12-3/TRBV12-4	TRBJ1-2	NA	NA	TGTGCCAGCAGTTTTCTTACGGCAGCTAACTATGGCTACACCTTC	CASSFLTAANYGYTF
TRBV6-1	TRBJ2-2	NA	NA	TGTGCCAGCACACCTGCAGCGGGACAAATGAACACCGGGGAGCTGTTTTTT	CASTPAAGQMNTGELFF
TRBV6-1	TRBJ2-1	NA	NA	TGTGCCAGCAGACTGAACAATGAGCAGTTCTTC	CASRLNNEQFF
TRBV10-3	TRBJ2-7	TRBD2	few	TGTGCCATCAGTGAGGAACCGGGACTAGCGGGAGGGGTGGGGGAGCAGTACTTC	CAISEEPGLAGGVGEQYF
TRBV2	TRBJ1-1	NA	NA	TGTGCCAGCAGAAAGGGGTGGGCGAACACTGAAGCTTTCTTT	CASRKGWANTEAFF
TRBV20-1	TRBJ2-1	TRBD2	NA	TGCAGTGCCTATACGCTCGGGGGGGCTGGTGAGCAGTTCTTC	CSAYTLGGAGEQFF
TRBV5-1	TRBJ1-3	TRBD1	NA	TGCGCCAGCAGCTTGGAAGGGACAGGGGGCGCTCGAAACACCATATATTTT	CASSLEGTGGARNTIYF
TRBV10-3	TRBJ1-5	NA	few	TGTGCCATCAGTCGGGGGGCAAATCAGCCCCAGCATTTT	CAISRGANQPQHF
TRBV28	TRBJ2-7	TRBD1	NA	TGTGCCAGCAGAGCGGACAGGGCGGAGCAGTACTTC	CASRADRAEQYF
TRBV6-5	TRBJ2-7	NA	few	TGTGCCAGCAGTTACTCTGGATGGCCCTTGCCTACCGAGCAGTACTTC	CASSYSGWPLPTEQYF
TRBV18	TRBJ2-7	TRBD1	NA	TGTGCCAGCTCATTTACCCGGAACAGGGGGCTGGGCGAGCAGTACTTC	CASSFTRNRGLGEQYF
TRBV7-9	TRBJ1-5	NA	NA	TGTGCCAGACTCACCAGGACAAAGGGCAATCAGCCCCAGCATTTT	CARLTRTKGNQPQHF
TRBV12-3/TRBV12-4	TRBJ1-5	NA	few	TGTGCCAGCAGTTTATCCTTAGGGGTACGACAGCCCCAGCATTTT	CASSLSLGVRQPQHF
TRBV6-1	TRBJ2-4	NA	NA	TGTGCCAGCGGCGGGGTTGACTCTTTACGAAACATTCAGTACTTC	CASGGVDSLRNIQYF
TRBV6-1	TRBJ1-2	NA	NA	TGTGCCAGCAGTGAAACAGGGTGGGATGGCTACACCTTC	CASSETGWDGYTF
TRBV21-1	TRBJ2-2	NA	NA	TGTGCCATCCAAGGGGGCGGGAGTGGCACCGGGGAGCTGTTTTTT	CAIQGGGSGTGELFF
TRBV11-2	TRBJ2-1	TRBD2	NA	TGTGCCAGCAGCTCCCGGGGGGGTGTCTACAATGAGCAGTTCTTC	CASSSRGGVYNEQFF
TRBV10-3	TRBJ2-1	NA	NA	TGTGCCATCAGCGCTCTATCCGGGGAGCAGTTCTTC	CAISALSGEQFF
TRBV25-1	TRBJ1-6	NA	NA	TGTGCCAGCAGTGGGCCCCAATTGTTTGGCTATAATTCACCCCTCCACTTT	CASSGPQLFGYNSPLHF
TRBV19	TRBJ1-5	NA	NA	TGTGCCAGTAGTATCCTCCCCCGGACAGTCAATCAGCCCCAGCATTTT	CASSILPRTVNQPQHF
TRBV7-8	TRBJ1-2	NA	few	TGTGCCAGCAGCTTAACAGGGAAGGCAGGCTATGGCTACACCTTC	CASSLTGKAGYGYTF
TRBV6-4	TRBJ2-1	NA	NA	TGTGCCAGCAGAGGGGGTCTCGCCCCCTTCTTC	CASRGGLAPFF
TRBV9	TRBJ1-2	NA	NA	TGTGCCAGCAGCGCGGGACGGAGAAGCTATGGCTACACCTTC	CASSAGRRSYGYTF
TRBV7-9	TRBJ1-5	TRBD1	NA	TGTGCTAGCAGCTTAGATAGGACAGGGACACCTCAGCCCCAGCATTTT	CASSLDRTGTPQPQHF
TRBV7-9	TRBJ1-1	NA	NA	TGTGCCAGCAGCCCCTTTGGGCAAGCTTTCTTT	CASSPFGQAFF
TRBV12-3/TRBV12-4	TRBJ2-7	NA	few	TGTGCCAGCAGTTCTGGGGGTTGGAGGCAGTACTTC	CASSSGGWRQYF
TRBV7-2	TRBJ2-2	NA	NA	TGTGCCAGCAGCTTATATACGGGAGTGAACACCGGGGAGCTGTTTTTT	CASSLYTGVNTGELFF
TRBV11-3	TRBJ2-5	NA	NA	TGTGCCAGCAGCCTAGGAGACTTAGCTGGGGGGACCCAGTACTTC	CASSLGDLAGGTQYF
TRBV11-3	TRBJ2-1	NA	once	TGTGCCAGCAGCTTAGAAGGGGGCGCGGGAAATGAGCAGTTCTTC	CASSLEGGAGNEQFF
TRBV2	TRBJ2-1	TRBD2	NA	TGTGCCAGCAGTGACCAGGGACTAGCGGGATTGAAGGGGAAGTTCTTC	CASSDQGLAGLKGKFF
TRBV30	TRBJ2-7	TRBD1	once	TGTGCCTGGAGGTACAGGACAGGGAATTACGAGCAGTACTTC	CAWRYRTGNYEQYF
TRBV6-1	TRBJ1-5	NA	NA	TGTGCCAGCAGTGAGGGGGGTCAGCCCCAGCATTTT	CASSEGGQPQHF
TRBV3-1	TRBJ1-6	NA	NA	TGTGCCAGCAGCGACGTAACAGGACGAATTAATTCACCCCTCCACTTT	CASSDVTGRINSPLHF
TRBV30	TRBJ2-5	NA	NA	TGTGCCTGGAGCAGAGACAGCGGCCAAGAGACCCAGTACTTC	CAWSRDSGQETQYF
TRBV6-1	TRBJ2-4	NA	NA	TGTGCCAGCAGTGAAGGGATGAGGGGCCAGGGACTAGCCAAAAACATTCAGTACTTC	CASSEGMRGQGLAKNIQYF
TRBV11-2	TRBJ2-2	TRBD1	NA	TGTGCCAGCAGCCCTAAGTGGACAGGACCCGCGAACACCGGGGAGCTGTTTTTT	CASSPKWTGPANTGELFF
TRBV7-9	TRBJ1-6	NA	NA	TGTGCCAGCACCCAGGGGATCACCTATAATTCACCCCTCCACTTT	CASTQGITYNSPLHF
TRBV24-1	TRBJ1-2	NA	large	TGTGCCACCAGCCAGGGTAACTATGGCTACACCTTC	CATSQGNYGYTF
TRBV5-4	TRBJ2-7	NA	NA	TGTGCCAGCAGGGATGTGGCCAGACCATACGAGCAGTACTTC	CASRDVARPYEQYF
TRBV7-2	TRBJ2-3	NA	NA	TGTGCCAGCAGCTTAGCCAGGAGCGATACGCAGTATTTT	CASSLARSDTQYF
TRBV2	TRBJ2-2	TRBD2	NA	TGTGCCAGCAGTGCGGGAGGCAGGAGGAACACCGGGGAGCTGTTTTTT	CASSAGGRRNTGELFF
TRBV7-6	TRBJ1-2	TRBD1	NA	TGTGCCAGCAGCCCTGGACAGGGGGGGCGCTATGGCTACACCTTC	CASSPGQGGRYGYTF
TRBV10-3	TRBJ2-5	TRBD2	few	TGTGCCATCAGTGAACTAGCGGGGAGCTTCAGCCAAGAGACCCAGTACTTC	CAISELAGSFSQETQYF
TRBV7-9	TRBJ1-4	NA	NA	TGTGCCAGCAGCTTAGTGGACAGCCAAAATGAAAAACTGTTTTTT	CASSLVDSQNEKLFF
TRBV10-3	TRBJ2-6	NA	NA	TGTGCCATCAGTGATGGCTCTGGGGCCAACGTCCTGACTTTC	CAISDGSGANVLTF
TRBV20-1	TRBJ2-3	NA	NA	TGCAGTGCTAGAGCCCCCTCTTCCGGGAGCGCAGATACGCAGTATTTT	CSARAPSSGSADTQYF
TRBV20-1	TRBJ1-6	TRBD1	few	TGCAGTGCTAGTCCCAGGGGGCTGACCTATAATTCACCCCTCCACTTT	CSASPRGLTYNSPLHF
TRBV6-1	TRBJ1-3	NA	few	TGTGCCAGCAGTACCCGACAGCGTAGGAGCCTTTATTTT	CASSTRQRRSLYF
TRBV20-1	TRBJ2-2	NA	NA	TGCAGTGCTTTATTTCGAGGCTCCCAGGGGGAGCTGTTTTTT	CSALFRGSQGELFF
TRBV12-3/TRBV12-4	TRBJ1-2	TRBD1	NA	TGTGCCAGCAGTTTCAGGACAGGCGCCCGAAGTGACGGCTACACCTTC	CASSFRTGARSDGYTF